This entry features one T cell receptor beta chain sequence. Compared with germline, one end of the junction differs, possibly owing to a read error. Total RNA and DNA came together from around 20-30 mg of bulk tissue without cell sorting. Total RNA (roughly 0.45 ug) served as template for TCR beta cDNA synthesis primed by a constant-region primer. Libraries for TCR beta were built through three nested multiplex PCR rounds, which together made up a slightly modified ARM-PCR procedure. Use of TRBV1-TRBV30 forward primers with a C-beta reverse primer characterized the first two PCR rounds, which lasted 10 cycles each. One entry per CDR3 protein results from TCRdb running MiXCR on the multiplex PCR reads. The repertoire holds under 50,000 distinct CDR3 sequences, with around 64% as singletons. These data come from a study of tumor-infiltrating lymphocytes in primary liver carcinoma. Per the germline V gene, CDR1 is SGHAT and CDR2 is FQNNGV. This CDR3 is built from 16 residues.

The sequencing sample was made of liver tumor tissue from sampling region 5. Subset noted: tumor region T5, tumor centre. V gene TRBV11-2 combines with J gene TRBJ2-1; TRBD2 agrees at 10 bases. The TCR sequence derives from a man aged 40-49 years with primary liver carcinoma and hepatitis B virus infection. In nucleotides, the CDR3 is TGTGCCTGCAGTTCGCGCCCCAGCGGGAGGGTCTATGAGCAGTTCTTC. Translation gives CACSSRPSGRVYEQFF.